A single TCR beta chain is shown here with its context. The target antigen is unknown. These data are taken from a study of T cell responses to AZD1222 COVID-19 vaccine. Across the study: Investigators merged groups given second doses at roughly 4 or roughly 12 weeks. Findings and caveats of the study: Repertoires in all cases were sampled only once the peak T cell response had passed. Spike-specific TCR breadth and depth both grew after two AZD1222 doses. Clonal diversity may have been underestimated in mostly white British donors.

Profiling relied on immunoSEQ multiplex PCR, and the TCRdb table lists in-frame clones only, not all of them. Here the sample spans under 150,000 clones, about 91% being singletons. V lost 2 bases to trimming and J lost 10 bases, with 12 bases between them. Germline lookup yields CDR1 MNHEY and CDR2 SVGEGT. The CDR3 loop spans 13 amino acids. Sequenced here: peripheral blood, sampled on day 0 of AZD1222 vaccination. The source of this sequence is an adult in good health. The rearrangement links TRBV6-2 or TRBV6-3 to TRBJ1-5; possibly TRBD1 for D (5 bases). CDR3 residues: CASSYMWDRPQHF. For the CDR3, the DNA is TGTGCCAGCAGTTACATGTGGGACCGTCCCCAGCATTTT.